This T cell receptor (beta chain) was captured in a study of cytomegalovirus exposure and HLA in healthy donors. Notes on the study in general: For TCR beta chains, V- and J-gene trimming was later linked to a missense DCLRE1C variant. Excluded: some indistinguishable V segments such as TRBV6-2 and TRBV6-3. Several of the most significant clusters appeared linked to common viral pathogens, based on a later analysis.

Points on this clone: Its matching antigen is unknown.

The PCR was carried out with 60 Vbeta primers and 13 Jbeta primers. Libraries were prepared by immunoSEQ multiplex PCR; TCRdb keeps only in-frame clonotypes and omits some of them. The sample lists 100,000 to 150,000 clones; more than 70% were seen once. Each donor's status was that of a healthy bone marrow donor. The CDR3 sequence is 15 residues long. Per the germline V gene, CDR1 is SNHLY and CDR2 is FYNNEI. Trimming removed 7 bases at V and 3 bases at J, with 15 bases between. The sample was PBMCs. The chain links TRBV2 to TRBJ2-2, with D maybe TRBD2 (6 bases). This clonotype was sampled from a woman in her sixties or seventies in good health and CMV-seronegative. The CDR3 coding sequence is TGTGCCAGCACCCCGAGACCGGGGGACACCGGGGAGCTGTTTTTT. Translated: CASTPRPGDTGELFF.